The sample holds one count of the clone carrying this T cell receptor beta chain. Its specificity is not known. This sample's treatment: around 19 received Ad26.COV2.S at low or high dose, single or two shots; about 5 received placebo; per-sample allocation not given. The samples date from day 63 after the first vaccine or placebo injection. With 4 bases removed from V and 5 bases from J, the gap between germline ends came to 19 bases. Germline values: CDR1 SGHRS, CDR2 YFSETQ. There are 16 residues in the CDR3. The method was immunoSEQ multiplex PCR; TCRdb's version includes in-frame clones alone and lacks a portion of them. The data hold around 300,000 clones, with around 88% observed a single time. The sample originates from a study of Ad26.COV2.S vaccination and SARS-CoV-2 variants. Notes on the study in general: The analyses of TCR breadth and depth may have understated the size of total T cell responses. Vaccinees reportedly had broad spike-specific CD8+ and CD4+ T cell responses.

The clonotype comes from a person between 18 and 65 years old who received the Ad26.COV2.S COVID-19 vaccine or a placebo. V is TRBV5-1 and J is TRBJ2-1; D might be TRBD1 or TRBD2, each matching 6 bases. The sample consisted of peripheral blood, taken in a trial of Ad26.COV2.S vaccine versus placebo. The CDR3 bases are TGCGCCAGCAGCCACTACTTACAGGGAGGAGACAATGAGCAGTTCTTC. This translates into CASSHYLQGGDNEQFF.